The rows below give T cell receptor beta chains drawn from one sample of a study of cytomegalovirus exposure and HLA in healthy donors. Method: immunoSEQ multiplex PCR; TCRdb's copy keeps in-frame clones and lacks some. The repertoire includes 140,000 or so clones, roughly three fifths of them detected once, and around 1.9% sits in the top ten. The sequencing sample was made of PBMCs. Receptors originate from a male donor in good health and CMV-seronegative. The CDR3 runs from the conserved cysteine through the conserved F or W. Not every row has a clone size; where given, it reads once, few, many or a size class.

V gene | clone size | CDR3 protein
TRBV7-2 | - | CASSIRQGNTEAFF
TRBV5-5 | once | CASSGENTDTQYF
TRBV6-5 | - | CASSFGRERYEQYF
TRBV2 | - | CASRGQRNQPQHF
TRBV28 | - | CASSLKHRGTQYF
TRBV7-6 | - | CASSLPQGEQYF
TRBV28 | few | CASSLGSRGRETQYF
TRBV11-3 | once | CASSPGTDTQYF
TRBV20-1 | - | CSALRETQYF
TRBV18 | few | CASSPPAQGISNYGYTF
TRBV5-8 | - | CASSRQGYNSPPHF
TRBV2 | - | CASRGTDYGYTF
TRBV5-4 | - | CASSPSGATSATQYF
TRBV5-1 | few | CASSLRPGGMETQYF
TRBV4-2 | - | CASSQDPSGGDTDTQYF
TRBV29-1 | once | CSVSQAVNTEAFF
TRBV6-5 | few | CASSVIAEETQYF